Listed below are T cell receptor beta chains from one sample, sequenced in a study of somatic mutations in cytotoxic T cells in rheumatoid arthritis. Method: immunoSEQ multiplex PCR; TCRdb's copy keeps in-frame clones and lacks some. The data show roughly 8,200 clones, about 74% seen once. Sequenced input: CD8+ T cells sorted from blood. These receptors originate from an adult with rheumatoid arthritis. CDR3s leave out the opening cysteine and the closing phenylalanine or tryptophan. A D gene is named only where the DNA matches it firmly.

d_call v_call cdr3_aa
TRBD1 TRBV7-2 ASSLYRGTEAF
TRBD1 TRBV28 ASLPGTENYPAQH
TRBD2 TRBV7-8 ASRDYSGSSYEQY
TRBD2 TRBV11-2 ASSSALSGDTGELF
TRBD1 TRBV9 ASSGTGRNSPLH
TRBD1 TRBV27 ASSFQGADSPLH
- TRBV6-4 ASSESGGRGTDTQY
- TRBV7-8 ASSPRGRGQPQH
- TRBV6-1 ASSVQVWGTDTQY
- TRBV19 ASSGGRGGEQY
- TRBV7-6 ASSFSHSAGNTIY
TRBD1 TRBV28 ASSPLTGEETQY
- TRBV6-5 ASSPDGSSYNEQF
- TRBV7-9 ASSKDGGDNQPQH
TRBD2 TRBV14 ASSLHLRDYVTDTQY
- TRBV27 ASSLSREGPQH
TRBD1 TRBV15 ATSRYRGLDQPQH
TRBD1 TRBV9 ASSPQGQSKQEQY
- TRBV6-4 ASSPANTGELF
TRBD1 TRBV18 ASSPADRARYNEQF
- TRBV9 ASGTGDTQY
TRBD1 TRBV27 ASSLGTGGETGELF
- TRBV15 ATSTHGENYGYT
- TRBV6-6 ASSYSTTLPYNEQF
- TRBV5-1 ASSRRAAGETQY
- TRBV30 ASESSYNSPLH